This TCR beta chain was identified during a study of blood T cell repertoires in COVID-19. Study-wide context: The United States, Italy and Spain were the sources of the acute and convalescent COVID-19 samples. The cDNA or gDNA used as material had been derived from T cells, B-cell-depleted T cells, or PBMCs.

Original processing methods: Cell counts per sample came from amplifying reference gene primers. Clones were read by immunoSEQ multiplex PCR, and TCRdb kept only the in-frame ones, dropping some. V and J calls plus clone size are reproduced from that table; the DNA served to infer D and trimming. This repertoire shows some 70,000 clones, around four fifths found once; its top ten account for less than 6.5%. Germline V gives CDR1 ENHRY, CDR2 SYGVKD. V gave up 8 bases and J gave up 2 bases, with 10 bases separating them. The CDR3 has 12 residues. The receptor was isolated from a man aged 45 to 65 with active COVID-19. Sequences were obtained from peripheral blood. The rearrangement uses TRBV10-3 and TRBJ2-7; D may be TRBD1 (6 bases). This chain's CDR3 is CAIRDTPYEQYF. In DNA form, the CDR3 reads TGTGCCATCCGGGACACACCCTACGAGCAGTACTTC.